Presented here are 9 T cell receptor beta chains from one specimen sequenced in a study of post-analysis software for immune sequencing data. Study-wide results and caveats: Compared with controls, patients had more of five TRBV segments, including TRBV5-6, TRBV5-1 and TRBV20-1.

These receptors have no known antigen. Tagging with unique molecular identifiers was a feature of the TCR beta cDNA libraries. TCRdb itself ran the PCR reads through MiXCR, one entry per CDR3 protein. The data contain approximately 770,000 distinct CDR3 sequences, just over 45% of them seen just once; the ten biggest clones take up roughly 4.9%. The source material was blood. Every receptor here comes from a girl aged 10 to 17 with multiple sclerosis.

This chain joins TRBV29-1 and TRBJ1-1; D uncertain. The CDR3 loop spans 15 amino acids. V was trimmed by 0 bases and J by 7 bases, leaving 18 bases between them. Germline assignment: CDR1 SQVTM and CDR2 ANQGSEA. CDR3 region: CSVEDQAVTRGEAFF. For the CDR3, the DNA is TGCAGCGTTGAAGATCAGGCGGTAACGCGTGGTGAAGCTTTCTTT.

CDR3 amino acids: CASSYGQQGGPSYEQYF. CDR3 nucleotides: TGTGCCAGCAGCTACGGGCAACAGGGGGGACCTTCCTACGAGCAGTACTTC. The genes are TRBV7-9 and TRBJ2-7, with 8 bases identical to TRBD1. J gave up 1 base and V 4 bases, and 12 bases lay outside the gene matches. This CDR3 is 17 amino acids long. The V gene's germline CDR1 is SEHNR and CDR2 FQNEAQ (reference sequence).

Concerning this clonotype itself: One base away lies a much larger clone, so this may be a sequencing read error. The rearrangement uses TRBV20-1 and TRBJ2-5, with D perhaps TRBD1 or TRBD2 (5 bases each). CDR1 and CDR2 (germline): DFQATT, SNEGSKA (reference sequence). Deletions cut 6 bases from V and 5 bases from J, with 16 bases between. There are 13 residues in the CDR3. CDR3 sequence reads: CSARDPNGETQYF. CDR3 coding DNA: TGCAGTGCCCGGGACCCCAACGGGGAGACCCAGTACTTC.

This sequence joins TRBV7-6 and TRBJ1-1; D call uncertain. The CDR3 spans 13 residues. V lost 5 bases, J lost 4 bases, and 11 bases lay in between. Germline loops: CDR1 SGHVS, CDR2 FNYEAQ. CDR3 coding DNA: TGTGCCAGCAGCCAGGAACAGAGCACTGAAGCTTTCTTT. It specifies CASSQEQSTEAFF.

The rearrangement links TRBV29-1 to TRBJ2-5; D not resolved. The germline V and J ends were trimmed by 4 bases and 5 bases, with 17 bases remaining between them. The CDR3 length is 14 residues. Germline CDR1 and CDR2: SQVTM and ANQGSEA. Written as DNA, the CDR3 is TGCAGCGTTGTAGCCAGAAGTGTACGGGAGACCCAGTACTTC. The encoded protein is CSVVARSVRETQYF.

The chain recombines TRBV20-1 with TRBJ2-5; D gene uncertain. CDR3 length: 12 amino acids. V was shortened by 0 bases and J by 5 bases, with 7 bases between the two germline ends. Germline assignment: CDR1 DFQATT and CDR2 SNEGSKA (reference sequence). The CDR3, as DNA: TGCAGTGCTAGAGACGATGGCGAGACCCAGTACTTC. This sequence encodes CSARDDGETQYF.

The J gene is TRBJ2-7, the V gene TRBV11-2, with 10 bases fitting TRBD2. CDR1 SGHAT and CDR2 FQNNGV come from the germline V gene. The CDR3 length is 16 residues. After removal of 0 bases from V and 3 bases from J, the junction contained 5 bases not matched to a gene. The CDR3 region has the DNA TGTGCCAGCAGCTTAGATCTGGCTAGCGGGGGCTACGAGCAGTACTTC. Residues: CASSLDLASGGYEQYF.

The CDR3, as DNA: TGTGCCTGGAGTGGGGGGCTCTCCTACGAGCAGTACTTC. Amino acids: CAWSGGLSYEQYF. The chain is built from TRBV30 and TRBJ2-7; D perhaps matches TRBD1 (6 bases). The CDR3 length is 13 residues. V was shortened by 1 base and J by 0 bases, with 7 bases between the two germline ends. Per germline, CDR1 GTSNPN and CDR2 SVGIG (reference sequence).

V is TRBV5-1 and J is TRBJ2-1; 12 nucleotides match TRBD2. V shed 0 bases, J shed 8 bases, and the junction held 6 bases outside the gene matches. Germline V gene sequence: CDR1 SGHRS, CDR2 YFSETQ. This CDR3 contains 16 residues. The CDR3 protein is CASSLVEPSGRDEQFF. DNA of the CDR3: TGCGCCAGCAGCTTGGTAGAGCCTAGCGGGAGGGATGAGCAGTTCTTC.